This T cell receptor (beta chain) comes out of a study of T cell changes during pregnancy in multiple sclerosis. Germline V gene sequence: CDR1 SGDLS, CDR2 YYNGEE. This CDR3 region has 15 residues. V gave up 0 bases and J gave up 4 bases; unmatched junction bases: 4. Assay: immunoSEQ multiplex PCR; the TCRdb copy retains only in-frame clones and omits some. The sample has 50,000 to 65,000 clones, 90% to 97% seen once. The sequence was collected from a female donor with multiple sclerosis, enrolled in a pregnancy study. The specimen was CD8+ T cells from peripheral blood mononuclear cells, collected after pregnancy. The chain has TRBV9 and TRBJ2-1; the match to TRBD2 covers 7 bases. In nucleotides, the CDR3 is TGTGCCAGCAGCGTAGAGGCGGGAGATTACAATGAGCAGTTCTTC. The encoded protein is CASSVEAGDYNEQFF. Based on the CDR3 plus reference TRBV9 and TRBJ2-1, the full variable domain is DSGVTQTPKHLITATGQRVTLRCSPRSGDLSVYWYQQSLDQGLQFLIQYYNGEERAKGNILERFSAQQFPDLHSELNLSSLELGDSALYFCASSVEAGDYNEQFFGPGTRLTVL.